Presented here are 17 T cell receptor beta chains from one specimen sequenced in a study of graft-versus-host responses after intestinal transplantation. Measured with immunoSEQ multiplex PCR; TCRdb has only the in-frame clones, and not every one. This sample has 15,000 or so clones, with approximately 88% found just once. The specimen was PBMCs, collected approximately 3.5 months after intestinal transplant. The receptors come from a human patient who received an intestinal transplant, so some T cells may come from the graft donor.

The chain links TRBV10-3 to TRBJ2-7; TRBD2 agrees at 11 bases. Germline trimming cut 4 bases from V and 4 bases from J; bases unmatched to any gene: 6. Germline values: CDR1 ENHRY, CDR2 SYGVKD. There are 15 residues in the CDR3. The CDR3 is CAISVGLAELYEQYF. Here the CDR3 DNA reads TGTGCCATCAGTGTGGGACTAGCGGAGTTATACGAGCAGTACTTC.

CDR3 loop: CASSVGEVLAGNYEQYF. The DNA for the CDR3 is TGTGCCAGCAGCGTAGGGGAGGTTCTAGCGGGAAACTACGAGCAGTACTTC. The chain is built from TRBV9 and TRBJ2-7; 9 nucleotides match TRBD2. Germline CDR1 SGDLS, CDR2 YYNGEE. This CDR3 has 17 amino acids. J gave up 3 bases and V 0 bases, and 10 bases lay outside the gene matches.

As regards this clone: At one end, the junction sequence differs from germline, possibly due to a read error. V and J are TRBV6-4 and TRBJ2-7; weak D call: TRBD1 (6 bases). The germline gives CDR1 MRHNA, CDR2 SNTAGT. The CDR3 has 13 amino acids. For the CDR3, the DNA is TGTGCCAGCAGTTACTCGACAGGCTACGAGCAGTACTTC. Residues: CASSYSTGYEQYF.

The V call is TRBV27, the J call TRBJ2-1; D is unclear. From germline, CDR1 is MNHEY and CDR2 SMNVEV (reference sequence). The CDR3 runs to 14 residues. Trimming removed 4 bases from V and 3 bases from J, with 10 bases in between. CDR3 protein: CASSSRAYYNEQFF. The DNA of the CDR3 is TGTGCCAGCAGTTCTCGAGCTTACTACAATGAGCAGTTCTTC.

The chain links TRBV9 to TRBJ2-4, with a tentative D call TRBD1 (6 bases). The V end lost 0 bases, the J end lost 11 bases, and 12 bases lay between the germline ends. CDR3 length: 13 amino acids. Germline V gene lookup returns CDR1 SGDLS and CDR2 YYNGEE. The CDR3 loop is CASSVGLEGVQYF. The CDR3 DNA is TGTGCCAGCAGCGTAGGCCTAGAGGGGGTTCAGTACTTC.

The gene calls are TRBV29-1 and TRBJ2-1; 12 bases match TRBD2. The V gene end was trimmed by 5 bases and the J gene end by 7 bases; junction bases not matched to a gene: 6. The CDR3 contains 14 residues. Germline V gene sequence: CDR1 SQVTM, CDR2 ANQGSEA. CDR3 sequence reads: CSVHLAGGWNEQFF. The CDR3, as DNA: TGCAGCGTTCACCTAGCGGGAGGGTGGAATGAGCAGTTCTTC.

The CDR3 is CASSQGPGLAEYFTDTQYF. CDR3 nucleotides: TGTGCCAGCAGCCAGGGTCCGGGACTAGCGGAATATTTCACAGATACGCAGTATTTT. The V and J genes are TRBV4-2 and TRBJ2-3; 11 bases align to TRBD2. The CDR3 is 19 residues long. CDR1 LGHNA and CDR2 YNFKEQ come from the germline V gene. Trimming at V came to 3 bases and at J to 2 bases, leaving 13 bases not matched to a gene.

V usage is TRBV27 and J usage is TRBJ2-3, with 11 positions matching TRBD2. This CDR3 is 16 amino acids long. Germline-derived CDR1 and CDR2 are MNHEY and SMNVEV (reference sequence). V lost 5 bases, J lost 9 bases, and 13 bases stayed unmatched. CDR3 nucleotide sequence: TGTGCCAGCAGTGCCTCAACTAGCGGGAGTTTGGTCACGCAGTATTTT. Protein: CASSASTSGSLVTQYF.

The rearrangement uses TRBV6-6 and TRBJ2-7, with TRBD1 matching 8 bases. Looked up from germline, CDR1 is MNHNY and CDR2 is SVGAGI (reference sequence). After removal of 5 bases from V and 2 bases from J, the junction contained 8 bases not matched to a gene. This CDR3 has 15 amino acids. Here the CDR3 reads CASSTTGAVTYEQYF. The CDR3 DNA follows: TGTGCCAGCAGTACGACAGGGGCAGTCACCTACGAGCAGTACTTC.

The chain carries TRBV28 and TRBJ1-4; D is perhaps TRBD1 (5 bases). The CDR3 runs 11 residues. CDR1 and CDR2 (germline): MDHEN, SYDVKM. The CDR3 loop reads CAGASNEKLFF. In DNA form, the CDR3 reads TGTGCAGGGGCGTCCAATGAAAAACTGTTTTTT.

J is TRBJ1-2 and V is TRBV6-5; tentative D call: TRBD1 (6 bases). V shed 0 bases and J shed 4 bases, with 12 bases lying between them. The CDR3 contains 15 residues. Germline lookup yields CDR1 MNHEY and CDR2 SVGAGI. CDR3 DNA: TGTGCCAGCAGTTACTCGCACAGGGAAACCTATGGCTACACCTTC. It yields the protein CASSYSHRETYGYTF.

This clone was counted a single time. The chain is built from TRBV9 and TRBJ2-1, with TRBD2 identical over 10 bases. V lost 0 bases and J lost 0; bases outside the gene matches: 9. This CDR3 contains 19 residues. The germline CDR1 and CDR2 sequences are SGDLS and YYNGEE. DNA for the CDR3: TGTGCCAGCAGCGTAGCTGGCGGACTAGCGGCAAACTCCTACAATGAGCAGTTCTTC. Translating gives CASSVAGGLAANSYNEQFF.

The chain couples TRBV2 to TRBJ2-3, with D uncertain. Germline CDR1 SNHLY, CDR2 FYNNEI. The V and J ends lost 3 bases and 2 bases respectively, with 12 bases between them. The CDR3 is 15 residues long. CDR3 amino acids: CASSDGTDYTDTQYF. In DNA form, the CDR3 reads TGTGCCAGCAGTGACGGCACGGATTACACAGATACGCAGTATTTT.

The chain has TRBV28 and TRBJ2-3, with 11 bases fitting TRBD2. The ends lost 2 bases at V and 2 bases at J; junction bases unmatched: 9. Germline V gene lookup returns CDR1 MDHEN and CDR2 SYDVKM. This CDR3 is built from 18 residues. The CDR3 DNA is TGTGCCAGCAGTTTAAATCGGGGGACTAGCGGACCCACAGATACGCAGTATTTT. Translated: CASSLNRGTSGPTDTQYF.

The chain couples TRBV5-4 to TRBJ1-2, with a possible D match to TRBD1 (6 bases). Germline lookup yields CDR1 SGHNT and CDR2 YYREEE (reference sequence). V was trimmed by 5 bases and J by 7 bases, leaving 18 bases between them. CDR3 length: 14 amino acids. The CDR3 region is CASSVRGGGSGYTF. DNA for the CDR3: TGTGCCAGCAGTGTTCGCGGGGGCGGGAGTGGCTACACCTTC.

This chain connects TRBV10-2 to TRBJ2-2; no clear D. This CDR3 is 16 amino acids long. Looked up from germline, CDR1 is WSHSY and CDR2 is SAAADI. V dropped 7 bases and J dropped 3 bases, with 18 bases sitting between them. CDR3 nucleotide sequence: TGCGCCAGCACCCCAGACAATGTTTATGACACCGGGGAGCTGTTTTTT. This sequence encodes CASTPDNVYDTGELFF.

The gene calls are TRBV6-5 and TRBJ2-7; 13 nucleotides line up with TRBD2. Germline CDR1 and CDR2: MNHEY and SVGAGI. The length of the CDR3 is 15 residues. The J segment lost 3 bases and the V segment lost 6 bases, leaving 5 bases of the junction unmatched. The CDR3 loop reads CASSLGLAGIYEQYF. In nucleotides, the CDR3 is TGTGCCAGCAGCCTGGGACTAGCGGGGATCTACGAGCAGTACTTC.